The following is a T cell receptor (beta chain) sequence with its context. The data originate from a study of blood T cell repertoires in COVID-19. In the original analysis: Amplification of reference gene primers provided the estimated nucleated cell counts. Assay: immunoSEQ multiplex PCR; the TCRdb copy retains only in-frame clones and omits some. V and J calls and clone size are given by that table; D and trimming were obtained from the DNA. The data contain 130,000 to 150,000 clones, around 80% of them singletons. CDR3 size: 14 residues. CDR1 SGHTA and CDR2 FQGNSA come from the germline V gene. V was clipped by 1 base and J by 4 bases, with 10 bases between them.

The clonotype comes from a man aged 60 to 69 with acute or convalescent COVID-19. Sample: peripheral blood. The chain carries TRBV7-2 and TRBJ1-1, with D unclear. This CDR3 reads CASSLVGGPTEAFF. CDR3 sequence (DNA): TGTGCCAGCAGCTTAGTAGGCGGGCCCACTGAAGCTTTCTTT.